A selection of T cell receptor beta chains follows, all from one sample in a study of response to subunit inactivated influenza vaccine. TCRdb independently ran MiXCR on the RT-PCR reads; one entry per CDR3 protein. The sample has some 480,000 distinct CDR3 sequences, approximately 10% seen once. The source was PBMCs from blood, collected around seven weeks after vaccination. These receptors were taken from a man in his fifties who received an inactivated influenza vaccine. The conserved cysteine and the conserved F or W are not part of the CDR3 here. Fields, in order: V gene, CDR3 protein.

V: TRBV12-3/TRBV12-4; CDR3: ASTIKGGYSPLH
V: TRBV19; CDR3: ASSPGQENSPLH
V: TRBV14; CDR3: ASSQDFELAGDFQETQY
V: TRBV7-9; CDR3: ASSLFTGGVKNEQF
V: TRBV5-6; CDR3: ASSFLTAGQETQY
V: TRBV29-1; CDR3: SVVGTGNTEAF
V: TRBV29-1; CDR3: SVQRLVGEQF
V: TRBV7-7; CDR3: ASSPQRGGLETQY
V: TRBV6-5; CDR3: ASSFSHEQY
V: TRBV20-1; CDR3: SARGRMNTEAF
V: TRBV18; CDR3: ASSPRQGGHTGELF
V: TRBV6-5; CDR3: ASTGGYTQY
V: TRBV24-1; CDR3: ATGDPLTYEQY
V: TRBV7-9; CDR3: ASSHPNFYEQY
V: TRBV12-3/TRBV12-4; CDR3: ASTTGANTGELF
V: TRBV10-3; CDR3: AIGGEGNEKLF
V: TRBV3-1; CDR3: ASSPGARNGTSGRISYNEQF
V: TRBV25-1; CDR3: ASSEVKPGSPLH
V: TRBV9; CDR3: ASSAPGLGSEQF
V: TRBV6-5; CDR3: ASSYRGLGLAARENEQF
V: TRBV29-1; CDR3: SVRSGTSGGDTQY
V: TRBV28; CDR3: ASSILAGGPENIQY
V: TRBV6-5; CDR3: ASSYWGSQADTQY